A single sample is the source of the 20 T cell receptor beta chains below, sequenced in a study of blood T cell repertoires in COVID-19. The assay was immunoSEQ multiplex PCR, and TCRdb's table has in-frame clones only and misses some. This table has 200,000 to 250,000 clones, 84% appearing once. Sequenced input: peripheral blood. The source is a woman between 50 and 59 years old with active or convalescent COVID-19.

V gene TRBV6-1 combines with J gene TRBJ2-7; 10 bases are a match to TRBD1. The CDR3 has 16 residues. The V and J ends lost 1 base and 2 bases, in that order; junction bases with no gene match: 5. Germline V gene lookup returns CDR1 MNHNS and CDR2 SASEGT. The CDR3 protein is CASSEEGTGAAYEQYV. The CDR3 DNA reads as TGTGCCAGCAGTGAAGAGGGGACAGGGGCCGCCTACGAGCAGTACGTC.

The gene calls are TRBV3-1 (or the pseudogene TRBV3-2) and TRBJ2-1, with TRBD2 as a possible D gene (5 bases). The V end was cut by 6 bases, the J end by 4 bases, with 22 bases between. This CDR3 has 17 amino acids. The germline CDR1 and CDR2 sequences are LGHDT and YNNKEL (reference sequence). The CDR3 loop reads CASRRGLSDSGYNEQFF. DNA for the CDR3: TGTGCCAGCAGACGTGGGTTGTCGGACTCAGGTTACAATGAGCAGTTCTTC.

The chain recombines TRBV15 with TRBJ2-5, with TRBD1 matching over 9 bases. There are 17 residues in the CDR3. The germline CDR1 and CDR2 sequences are LNHNV and YYDKDF (reference sequence). Trimming cost V 2 bases and J 1 base; bases outside gene matches: 8. The CDR3 loop reads CATSRSNTGGPQETQYF. The CDR3 DNA is TGTGCCACCAGCAGATCAAATACAGGGGGCCCCCAAGAGACCCAGTACTTC.

This clone was recorded a few times. The chain links TRBV5-1 to TRBJ1-2; TRBD1 is a possible D gene (6 bases). The CDR3 contains 15 residues. Trimming stripped 5 bases from V and 8 bases from J, with 22 bases between. Germline V gene sequence: CDR1 SGHRS, CDR2 YFSETQ. Written as DNA, the CDR3 is TGCGCCAGCAGAGATTATAAAGGACAGAGAGGGGGCTACACCTTC. Its protein product is CASRDYKGQRGGYTF.

This clone occurred a few times. J is TRBJ1-5 and V is TRBV28, with a weak D call TRBD1 (6 bases). Per the germline V gene, CDR1 is MDHEN and CDR2 is SYDVKM. Between the trimmed V and J ends, which lost 2 bases and 6 bases, there was a span of 20 bases. This CDR3 comprises 17 residues. The CDR3 reads CASSLVVGPGGTQPQHF. The CDR3 DNA reads as TGTGCCAGCAGTTTAGTAGTTGGGCCGGGGGGCACTCAGCCCCAGCATTTT.

This sequence joins TRBV28 and TRBJ1-6, with TRBD1 matching 8 bases. Germline V gene lookup returns CDR1 MDHEN and CDR2 SYDVKM. The CDR3 spans 19 residues. The V gene end was trimmed by 2 bases and the J gene end by 5 bases; junction bases not matched to a gene: 14. This chain's CDR3 is CASSLTLGPQGVNNSPLHF. The CDR3 region has the DNA TGTGCCAGCAGTTTAACCCTCGGCCCACAGGGGGTTAATAATTCACCCCTCCACTTT.

This chain links TRBV19 with TRBJ2-1; no clear D gene. CDR3 length: 14 amino acids. Germline V gives CDR1 LNHDA, CDR2 SQIVND (reference sequence). Trimming pared 1 base from V and 8 bases from J, leaving 12 bases between. As DNA, the CDR3 is TGTGCCAGTAGTATAGGCAGGATTCAGGATGAGCAGTTCTTC. Translation: CASSIGRIQDEQFF. The full variable domain, with the rest looked up from reference TRBV19 and TRBJ2-1, is DGGITQSPKYLFRKEGQNVTLSCEQNLNHDAMYWYRQDPGQGLRLIYYSQIVNDFQKGDIAEGYSVSREKKESFPLTVTSAQKNPTAFYLCASSIGRIQDEQFFGPGTRLTVL.

The chain's CDR3 is CASSFDRVGGYTF. Here the CDR3 DNA reads TGTGCCAGCAGTTTCGACAGGGTCGGCGGCTACACCTTC. This chain uses TRBV28 with TRBJ1-2; TRBD1 agrees at 7 bases. V lost 3 bases, J lost 8 bases, and 6 bases stayed unmatched. CDR3 length: 13 amino acids. Germline V lookup: CDR1 MDHEN, CDR2 SYDVKM.

The chain couples TRBV7-2 to TRBJ2-3, with unresolved D. The CDR3 extends over 14 amino acids. Trimming cost V 3 bases and J 2 bases, with 9 bases left between them. The germline V gene encodes CDR1 SGHTA and CDR2 FQGNSA. The CDR3 bases are TGTGCCAGCAGCTTTCTGGGCCCCACAGATACGCAGTATTTT. Translation gives CASSFLGPTDTQYF.

The gene calls are TRBV29-1 and TRBJ2-2; 7 bases match TRBD1. CDR3 length: 15 residues. Germline V CDR1 and CDR2: SQVTM, ANQGSEA. J was trimmed by 2 bases and V by 8 bases; bases with no gene match: 11. This chain's CDR3 is CSFNTGTDNTGELFF. The CDR3 DNA reads as TGCAGCTTTAACACCGGGACAGATAACACCGGGGAGCTGTTTTTT.

The chain links TRBV7-3 to TRBJ2-3; D unclear. The germline V and J ends were trimmed by 2 bases and 5 bases, with 14 bases remaining between them. This CDR3 is built from 15 residues. Germline-derived CDR1 and CDR2 are SGHTA and FQGTGA. This CDR3 reads CASSLDGQPGDTQYF. CDR3 DNA sequence: TGTGCCAGCAGCTTAGACGGCCAGCCGGGAGATACGCAGTATTTT.

This chain connects TRBV27 to TRBJ2-7; possibly TRBD1 for D (6 bases). V was shortened by 0 bases and J by 0 bases, with 12 bases between the two germline ends. Germline loops: CDR1 MNHEY, CDR2 SMNVEV (reference sequence). The CDR3 sequence is 16 residues long. CDR3 sequence: CASSLSLTGLSYEQYF. In DNA form, the CDR3 reads TGTGCCAGCAGTTTATCCTTGACAGGACTCTCCTACGAGCAGTACTTC.

The CDR3 protein is CASSLSTENTEAFF. In nucleotides, the CDR3 is TGTGCCAGCAGTTTATCAACAGAAAACACTGAAGCTTTCTTT. The J gene is TRBJ1-1, the V gene TRBV27; no reliable D call. The CDR3 consists of 14 residues. CDR1 MNHEY and CDR2 SMNVEV come from the germline V gene (reference sequence). Deletions cut 0 bases from V and 2 bases from J, with 7 bases between.

This chain links TRBV29-1 with TRBJ1-2; D is undetermined. Trimming cost V 7 bases and J 6 bases, with 18 bases left between them. The CDR3 loop spans 13 amino acids. The germline gives CDR1 SQVTM, CDR2 ANQGSEA. CDR3 coding DNA: TGCAGCGCGGACGGACGGAGGGAAAATGGCTACACCTTC. It is translated as CSADGRRENGYTF.

This clone has a handful of counts. This chain uses TRBV10-3 with TRBJ1-6; TRBD1 is a possible D gene (6 bases). Germline CDR1 ENHRY, CDR2 SYGVKD. Trimming pared 5 bases from V and 7 bases from J, leaving 18 bases between. The CDR3 totals 16 residues. The CDR3 bases are TGTGCCATCAGTAGACAGGCCCTCGTCGGGAATTCACCCCTCCACTTT. It translates to CAISRQALVGNSPLHF.

The chain couples TRBV12-3 or TRBV12-4 to TRBJ1-2; 7 bases are shared with TRBD1. The CDR3 totals 11 residues. V gave up 4 bases and J gave up 12 bases; unmatched junction bases: 5. The CDR3: CASSSSRGNTF. The CDR3 region has the DNA TGTGCCAGCAGTTCCAGCAGGGGGAACACCTTC.

V and J are TRBV28 and TRBJ1-2; tentatively, D is TRBD1 (6 bases). Trimming stripped 2 bases from V and 7 bases from J, with 14 bases between. This CDR3 is 14 amino acids long. Germline V gene data show CDR1 as MDHEN and CDR2 as SYDVKM. The CDR3 region has the DNA TGTGCCAGCAGTTTAAGAGGGGGTAGAGGTGGCTACACCTTC. It is translated as CASSLRGGRGGYTF.

The chain is built from TRBV4-2 and TRBJ1-1; TRBD1 aligns across 7 bases. This CDR3 has 15 residues. Germline assignment: CDR1 LGHNA and CDR2 YNFKEQ. The ends lost 0 bases at V and 5 bases at J; junction bases unmatched: 6. This chain's CDR3 is CASSQEGGRGTEAFF. The CDR3 nucleotides are TGTGCCAGCAGCCAAGAAGGGGGCAGGGGGACTGAAGCTTTCTTT.

The chain joins TRBV30 to TRBJ2-6; D call uncertain. The CDR3 contains 15 residues. V was pared by 3 bases and J by 0 bases, with 9 bases between. Per the germline V gene, CDR1 is GTSNPN and CDR2 is SVGIG (reference sequence). The CDR3 DNA reads as TGTGCCTGGAGCATAGTCTTCTCTGGGGCCAACGTCCTGACTTTC. Encoded protein: CAWSIVFSGANVLTF.

This clone came up a few times. V gene TRBV19 combines with J gene TRBJ1-1; D is perhaps TRBD1 (6 bases). CDR1 and CDR2 (germline): LNHDA, SQIVND (reference sequence). This CDR3 is 14 amino acids long. V lost 6 bases to trimming and J lost 3 bases, with 14 bases between them. The CDR3: CASRSQGTDTEAFF. The DNA for the CDR3 is TGTGCCAGTAGGTCACAGGGAACGGACACTGAAGCTTTCTTT.